Listed below are T cell receptor beta chains from one sample, sequenced in a study of blood T cell repertoires in COVID-19. The method was immunoSEQ multiplex PCR; TCRdb's version includes in-frame clones alone and lacks a portion of them. The table shows 43,000 or so clones, with roughly four fifths occurring only once. The sequenced sample consisted of peripheral blood. All receptors come from a man between 60 and 70 years old with active COVID-19. CDR3s include the opening cysteine and the closing phenylalanine or tryptophan. Fields, in order: J gene, clone size, D gene, V gene, CDR3 protein, CDR3 DNA. A D gene is named only where the DNA matches it firmly. For some rows the clone size is stated as once, few or many, or as a class when expanded; others skip it.

j_call: TRBJ2-3
clone_size: once
d_call: -
v_call: TRBV25-1
cdr3_aa: CASSALRGSRGGTQYF
cdr3_nt: TGTGCCAGCAGTGCCCTGAGGGGGTCCCGCGGTGGTACGCAGTATTTT

j_call: TRBJ2-7
clone_size: -
d_call: TRBD2
v_call: TRBV10-3
cdr3_aa: CATSRGGSYEQYF
cdr3_nt: TGTGCCACCTCTCGGGGGGGTTCCTACGAGCAGTACTTC

j_call: TRBJ1-1
clone_size: -
d_call: -
v_call: TRBV11-1
cdr3_aa: CASSFDSGLNTEAFF
cdr3_nt: TGTGCCAGCAGCTTCGACAGTGGCTTGAACACTGAAGCTTTCTTT

j_call: TRBJ1-6
clone_size: -
d_call: -
v_call: TRBV19
cdr3_aa: CASSSAGEGNNSPLHF
cdr3_nt: TGTGCCAGTAGTTCCGCCGGGGAGGGAAATAATTCACCCCTCCACTTT

j_call: TRBJ1-1
clone_size: -
d_call: TRBD1
v_call: TRBV4-3
cdr3_aa: CASSQDYGGDRRAFF
cdr3_nt: TGCGCCAGCAGCCAAGATTACGGCGGGGACAGGAGAGCTTTCTTT

j_call: TRBJ1-3
clone_size: -
d_call: -
v_call: TRBV7-9
cdr3_aa: CASSPQVHSGNTIYF
cdr3_nt: TGTGCCAGCAGCCCACAGGTTCACTCTGGAAACACCATATATTTT

j_call: TRBJ1-2
clone_size: once
d_call: -
v_call: TRBV6-5
cdr3_aa: CASSPGYGYTF
cdr3_nt: TGTGCCAGCAGCCCCGGCTATGGCTACACCTTC

j_call: TRBJ1-6
clone_size: few
d_call: TRBD1
v_call: TRBV30
cdr3_aa: CAWSATGSPLHF
cdr3_nt: TGTGCCTGGAGTGCGACAGGGAGTCCCCTCCACTTT

j_call: TRBJ2-3
clone_size: -
d_call: TRBD2
v_call: TRBV7-2
cdr3_aa: CASKSSGTTSTDTQYF
cdr3_nt: TGTGCCAGCAAATCCTCCGGGACTACTAGCACAGATACGCAGTATTTT

j_call: TRBJ2-6
clone_size: -
d_call: -
v_call: TRBV29-1
cdr3_aa: CSSLTPTPSGANVLTF
cdr3_nt: TGCAGCTCTCTGACCCCGACTCCCTCTGGGGCCAACGTCCTGACTTTC

j_call: TRBJ1-5
clone_size: -
d_call: -
v_call: TRBV21-1
cdr3_aa: CASKRSVNSRLRNQPQHF
cdr3_nt: TGTGCCAGCAAGCGGTCGGTCAACAGTAGACTTCGCAATCAGCCCCAGCATTTT

j_call: TRBJ2-7
clone_size: -
d_call: TRBD2
v_call: TRBV2
cdr3_aa: CASSLGGTLGSYEQYF
cdr3_nt: TGTGCCAGCAGCCTGGGGGGGACCCTTGGTTCCTACGAGCAGTACTTC

j_call: TRBJ1-1
clone_size: -
d_call: -
v_call: TRBV6-5
cdr3_aa: CASSRTGNTEAFF
cdr3_nt: TGTGCCAGCAGCCGAACAGGGAACACTGAAGCTTTCTTT

j_call: TRBJ2-7
clone_size: -
d_call: -
v_call: TRBV27
cdr3_aa: CASSSLREGGPAYEQYF
cdr3_nt: TGTGCCAGCAGTTCGCTCCGAGAGGGCGGCCCTGCCTACGAGCAGTACTTC

j_call: TRBJ2-7
clone_size: -
d_call: -
v_call: TRBV9
cdr3_aa: CASSPGTGLGAYEQYF
cdr3_nt: TGTGCCAGCAGCCCAGGGACGGGACTGGGCGCCTACGAGCAGTACTTC

j_call: TRBJ1-2
clone_size: few
d_call: -
v_call: TRBV30
cdr3_aa: CAWSVSRYGYTF
cdr3_nt: TGTGCCTGGAGTGTGTCCCGCTATGGCTACACCTTC

j_call: TRBJ1-6
clone_size: -
d_call: -
v_call: TRBV27
cdr3_aa: CASSYQGNSPLHF
cdr3_nt: TGTGCCAGCAGTTATCAGGGTAATTCACCCCTCCACTTT

j_call: TRBJ1-2
clone_size: -
d_call: -
v_call: TRBV7-9
cdr3_aa: CASSLSLEGLNYGYTF
cdr3_nt: TGTGCCAGCAGCTTATCCCTAGAGGGCTTGAACTATGGCTACACCTTC

j_call: TRBJ2-2
clone_size: once
d_call: TRBD2
v_call: TRBV5-1
cdr3_aa: CASSSSGPNTGELFF
cdr3_nt: TGCGCCAGCAGCTCTAGCGGGCCGAACACCGGGGAGCTGTTTTTT

j_call: TRBJ2-1
clone_size: -
d_call: TRBD1
v_call: TRBV19
cdr3_aa: CASSPLGQGTYNEQFF
cdr3_nt: TGTGCCAGTAGTCCACTCGGACAGGGAACCTACAATGAGCAGTTCTTC

j_call: TRBJ2-7
clone_size: -
d_call: -
v_call: TRBV9
cdr3_aa: CASSGQPSSYEQYF
cdr3_nt: TGTGCCAGCAGCGGCCAGCCTAGCTCCTACGAGCAGTACTTC

j_call: TRBJ2-6
clone_size: -
d_call: -
v_call: TRBV7-3
cdr3_aa: CASSLKGRTGANVLTF
cdr3_nt: TGTGCCAGCAGCTTAAAGGGGAGGACTGGGGCCAACGTCCTGACTTTC

j_call: TRBJ1-5
clone_size: -
d_call: TRBD1
v_call: TRBV19
cdr3_aa: CASRGQGGYQPQHF
cdr3_nt: TGTGCCAGTAGGGGACAGGGGGGATATCAGCCCCAGCATTTT

j_call: TRBJ2-5
clone_size: -
d_call: -
v_call: TRBV19
cdr3_aa: CATRPTSTQETQYF
cdr3_nt: TGTGCCACCCGACCTACTAGCACCCAGGAGACCCAGTACTTC

j_call: TRBJ1-3
clone_size: -
d_call: TRBD1
v_call: TRBV18
cdr3_aa: CASSPAGGFGNTIYF
cdr3_nt: TGTGCCAGCTCACCAGCAGGGGGCTTTGGAAACACCATATATTTT

j_call: TRBJ1-1
clone_size: -
d_call: TRBD1
v_call: TRBV7-2
cdr3_aa: CASSTRQGRTEAFF
cdr3_nt: TGTGCCAGCAGCACCCGACAGGGTAGGACTGAAGCTTTCTTT

j_call: TRBJ2-1
clone_size: -
d_call: TRBD1
v_call: TRBV7-9
cdr3_aa: CASRRDRGHNEQFF
cdr3_nt: TGTGCCAGCCGCAGGGACAGGGGTCACAATGAGCAGTTCTTC

j_call: TRBJ1-2
clone_size: once
d_call: -
v_call: TRBV28
cdr3_aa: CASSPPGGNYGYTF
cdr3_nt: TGTGCCAGCAGTCCTCCGGGCGGGAACTATGGCTACACCTTC

j_call: TRBJ1-2
clone_size: once
d_call: -
v_call: TRBV27
cdr3_aa: CASSLRSNYGYTF
cdr3_nt: TGTGCCAGCAGTTTAAGGAGTAACTATGGCTACACCTTC

j_call: TRBJ2-7
clone_size: -
d_call: TRBD1
v_call: TRBV30
cdr3_aa: CAWTTGTGSYEQYF
cdr3_nt: TGTGCCTGGACCACCGGGACAGGATCCTACGAGCAGTACTTC

j_call: TRBJ1-4
clone_size: -
d_call: -
v_call: TRBV5-6
cdr3_aa: CASSLAQGRREKLFF
cdr3_nt: TGTGCCAGCAGCTTGGCCCAGGGTCGACGGGAAAAACTGTTTTTT

j_call: TRBJ2-5
clone_size: -
d_call: -
v_call: TRBV5-1
cdr3_aa: CASSRRDQETQYF
cdr3_nt: TGCGCCAGCAGCCGAAGAGACCAAGAGACCCAGTACTTC

j_call: TRBJ2-1
clone_size: -
d_call: TRBD2
v_call: TRBV27
cdr3_aa: CASSFIRGTSITEQFF
cdr3_nt: TGTGCCAGCAGTTTCATCCGGGGGACTAGCATCACTGAGCAGTTCTTC

j_call: TRBJ2-1
clone_size: few
d_call: TRBD1
v_call: TRBV27
cdr3_aa: CASSAGQGYNEQFF
cdr3_nt: TGTGCCAGCAGTGCGGGACAGGGGTACAATGAGCAGTTCTTC

j_call: TRBJ2-1
clone_size: -
d_call: -
v_call: TRBV9
cdr3_aa: CASSVTGFNEQFF
cdr3_nt: TGTGCCAGCAGCGTAACAGGGTTTAATGAGCAGTTCTTC

j_call: TRBJ2-7
clone_size: -
d_call: -
v_call: TRBV28
cdr3_aa: CATTGGLGYEQYF
cdr3_nt: TGTGCCACCACTGGAGGGCTTGGATACGAGCAGTACTTC

j_call: TRBJ1-5
clone_size: -
d_call: -
v_call: TRBV20-1
cdr3_aa: CSASGAGGNQPQHF
cdr3_nt: TGCAGTGCTAGTGGAGCCGGAGGCAATCAGCCCCAGCATTTT

j_call: TRBJ2-6
clone_size: -
d_call: -
v_call: TRBV29-1
cdr3_aa: CSVGSGGANVLTF
cdr3_nt: TGCAGCGTTGGGAGTGGTGGGGCCAACGTCCTGACTTTC

j_call: TRBJ2-2
clone_size: once
d_call: TRBD2
v_call: TRBV18
cdr3_aa: CASSPRTSGGELFF
cdr3_nt: TGTGCCAGCTCACCTCGGACTAGCGGCGGGGAGCTGTTTTTT

j_call: TRBJ1-5
clone_size: -
d_call: -
v_call: TRBV6-5
cdr3_aa: CASSTGAGGQPQHF
cdr3_nt: TGTGCCAGCAGTACCGGGGCCGGGGGACAGCCCCAGCATTTT

j_call: TRBJ2-1
clone_size: -
d_call: TRBD2
v_call: TRBV4-3
cdr3_aa: CASSQALAVSSYNEQFF
cdr3_nt: TGCGCCAGCAGCCAAGCTCTAGCGGTCAGCTCCTACAATGAGCAGTTCTTC

j_call: TRBJ2-7
clone_size: medium-sized
d_call: TRBD1
v_call: TRBV27
cdr3_aa: CASSLGQGATYEQYF
cdr3_nt: TGTGCCAGCAGTCTCGGACAGGGAGCAACCTACGAGCAGTACTTC

j_call: TRBJ2-3
clone_size: -
d_call: TRBD1
v_call: TRBV5-8
cdr3_aa: CASSDDRATDTQYF
cdr3_nt: TGTGCCAGCAGCGACGACAGGGCCACAGATACGCAGTATTTT

j_call: TRBJ2-7
clone_size: -
d_call: -
v_call: TRBV21-1
cdr3_aa: CASSKVASGRAPSSYEQYF
cdr3_nt: TGTGCCAGCAGCAAAGTAGCTAGCGGGAGGGCCCCGAGCTCCTACGAGCAGTACTTC

j_call: TRBJ2-1
clone_size: -
d_call: TRBD2
v_call: TRBV6-2/TRBV6-3
cdr3_aa: CASSHIAGGSNEQFF
cdr3_nt: TGTGCCAGCAGTCATATAGCGGGGGGCTCCAATGAGCAGTTCTTC